This passage covers 8 T cell receptor beta chains from one sample sequenced in a study of T cells in Graves' hyperthyroidism and ophthalmopathy. The TCR beta CDR3 regions underwent amplification using RNA transcripts as the source. A set of HTBI primers served as the primers for a first-round RT-PCR of the TCR CDR3. From the multiplex PCR reads, TCRdb called clonotypes with MiXCR, one entry per CDR3 protein. The sample consists of 540,000 or so distinct CDR3 sequences, about 15% of them appearing once. The sequenced material came from blood. Receptor source: a woman in her twenties or thirties with Graves' hyperthyroidism.

There are a few counts of this clonotype. The rearrangement uses TRBV5-1 and TRBJ1-2; D unclear. Germline-derived CDR1 and CDR2 are SGHRS and YFSETQ. The CDR3 covers 14 residues. Trimming cost V 0 bases and J 4 bases, with 10 bases left between them. This CDR3 reads CASSLEGFVYGYTF. The CDR3 coding sequence is TGCGCCAGCAGCTTGGAGGGTTTTGTCTATGGCTACACCTTC.

This clonotype has a handful of counts. The V and J genes are TRBV19 and TRBJ1-1; 8 nucleotides match TRBD1. Germline V gene data show CDR1 as LNHDA and CDR2 as SQIVND (reference sequence). The CDR3 contains 15 residues. V shed 2 bases and J 4 bases; nucleotides not matched to a gene: 6. In nucleotides, the CDR3 is TGTGCCAGTAGTATACAGGGGGCCCGAGGCACTGAAGCTTTCTTT. It encodes CASSIQGARGTEAFF.

There are a few counts of this clonotype. V and J are TRBV7-3 and TRBJ2-1, with D perhaps TRBD1 (6 bases). The CDR3 spans 19 residues. V was pared by 8 bases and J by 9 bases, with 35 bases between. Germline V lookup: CDR1 SGHTA, CDR2 FQGTGA. CDR3 bases: TGTGCCAGCTCACCCCCGAACTCCCAGCTCGGGACACAAACTGGTGAGCAGTTCTTC. It is translated as CASSPPNSQLGTQTGEQFF.

This clonotype was seen repeatedly, ten times or more. This rearrangement joins TRBV9 to TRBJ2-7; D possibly uses TRBD1 or TRBD2 (5 bases each). In germline, CDR1 is SGDLS, CDR2 YYNGEE. The CDR3 contains 16 residues. Trimming stripped 4 bases from V and 0 bases from J, with 17 bases between. The CDR3 DNA reads as TGTGCCAGCAGCATAGACCCAAGGGGACCCTCCTACGAGCAGTACTTC. Its protein product is CASSIDPRGPSYEQYF.

The chain carries TRBV19 and TRBJ2-7; 7 bases agree with TRBD1. Germline-derived CDR1 and CDR2 are LNHDA and SQIVND (reference sequence). V trimming: 7 bases; J trimming: 3 bases; junction bases outside the gene matches: 9. The CDR3 has 14 residues. The CDR3 region is CASMRRDSYYEQYF. The CDR3 nucleotides are TGTGCCAGTATGCGTCGGGACAGCTACTACGAGCAGTACTTC.

The table lists this clonotype with many counts. The chain recombines TRBV5-1 with TRBJ2-3, with 14 bases aligning to TRBD2. The CDR3 is made up of 17 amino acids. Germline V lookup: CDR1 SGHRS, CDR2 YFSETQ. Trimming removed 4 bases from V and 2 bases from J; junction bases left unmatched: 6. CDR3 coding DNA: TGCGCCAGCAGCCCCCTGACTAGCGGGAGGGCCACAGATACGCAGTATTTT. Translating gives CASSPLTSGRATDTQYF.

This clonotype came up many times. The V call is TRBV7-9, the J call TRBJ2-7, with a tentative D call TRBD2 (5 bases). CDR1 is SEHNR, CDR2 FQNEAQ, per germline (reference sequence). V lost 2 bases, J lost 0 bases, and 8 bases lay in between. The CDR3 contains 14 residues. For the CDR3, the DNA is TGTGCCAGCAGCTTACCCGGGGTCTCCTACGAGCAGTACTTC. The encoded protein is CASSLPGVSYEQYF.

This chain connects TRBV5-1 to TRBJ1-1; the match to TRBD1 covers 7 bases. The CDR3 sequence is 14 residues long. Germline assignment: CDR1 SGHRS and CDR2 YFSETQ. V trimming: 5 bases; J trimming: 3 bases; junction bases outside the gene matches: 7. The chain's CDR3 is CASRLTGQYTEAFF. CDR3 nucleotides: TGCGCCAGCAGACTCACGGGACAGTACACTGAAGCTTTCTTT.